This TCR beta chain was identified in a study of blood T cell repertoires in COVID-19. The wider study: Specimens from acute and convalescent COVID-19 originated in the United States, Italy and Spain. T cells, B-cell-depleted T cells, or PBMCs supplied cDNA or gDNA.

Sequencing was performed with immunoSEQ multiplex PCR; in TCRdb, only in-frame clones are kept and a portion is missing. Of fewer than 350,000 clones listed, 80% to 85% are singletons. This clone was picked up a small number of times. Germline CDR1 reads GTSNPN; CDR2 reads SVGIG (reference sequence). The trim removed 3 bases at V and 2 bases at J, leaving 4 bases unmatched. This CDR3 spans 14 amino acids. The chain employs TRBV30 and TRBJ1-3; 7 bases line up with TRBD1. Source material: peripheral blood. This receptor was obtained from a woman aged 60 to 75 with active or convalescent COVID-19. The DNA of the CDR3 is TGTGCCTGGAGCGGACAGGTCGCTGGAAACACCATATATTTT. Residues: CAWSGQVAGNTIYF.